This is a list of T cell receptor beta chains from one sample in a study of vaccination and CD4 T cells after COVID-19. No antigen has been identified for these receptors. Each CDR3 protein gets one entry after TCRdb re-called the PCR reads with MiXCR. The sample comprises more than 10,000 distinct CDR3 sequences, 53% of which are singletons, and 28% rests with the top ten. The sample taken for sequencing was CD4+ T cells from blood, cultured in vitro. All receptors come from a human donor who had recovered from COVID-19. CDR3s include the opening cysteine and the closing phenylalanine or tryptophan. A D gene is named only where the DNA matches it firmly. Not every row has a clone size; where given, it reads once, few, many or a size class.

.	TRBV20-1	few	TRBJ1-6	CSALRGYNSPLHF	TGCAGTGCTTTGCGTGGCTATAATTCACCCCTCCACTTT
.	TRBV30	few	TRBJ1-6	CAWSSGEAPLHF	TGTGCCTGGAGTAGTGGAGAGGCACCCCTCCACTTT
TRBD1	TRBV20-1	few	TRBJ1-6	CSAREEDRGMNSPLHF	TGCAGTGCTAGAGAGGAGGACAGGGGAATGAATTCACCCCTCCACTTT
.	TRBV28	.	TRBJ2-7	CASSPNRWTGPYEQYF	TGTGCCAGCAGTCCAAACCGTTGGACTGGCCCCTACGAGCAGTACTTC
.	TRBV19	.	TRBJ2-7	CASSRIDPYEQYF	TGTGCCAGTAGCCGGATTGACCCCTACGAGCAGTACTTC
TRBD1	TRBV19	.	TRBJ1-5	CASRSTGASGQPQHF	TGTGCCAGTAGGTCTACAGGGGCCTCCGGGCAGCCCCAGCATTTT
.	TRBV7-9	.	TRBJ1-3	CASSRGQDSGNTIYF	TGTGCCAGCAGCAGAGGACAAGACTCTGGAAACACCATATATTTT
TRBD2	TRBV6-5	few	TRBJ2-7	CASSSPQTSASLQQYF	TGTGCCAGCAGTTCCCCCCAGACTAGCGCCTCCCTTCAGCAGTACTTC
.	TRBV2	.	TRBJ2-4	CASSRDGWGNIQYF	TGTGCCAGCAGTCGAGACGGGTGGGGAAACATTCAGTACTTC
.	TRBV20-1	.	TRBJ2-1	CSASGMGDEQFF	TGCAGTGCTAGCGGGATGGGCGATGAGCAGTTCTTC
.	TRBV12-3/TRBV12-4	.	TRBJ2-5	CASSFQLGSSETQYF	TGTGCCAGCAGTTTTCAGCTGGGTAGCTCGGAGACCCAGTACTTC
TRBD2	TRBV6-2/TRBV6-3	few	TRBJ2-3	CASSSLLDSGRPQDTQYF	TGTGCCAGCAGTTCCCTTCTTGATAGCGGGAGACCTCAAGATACGCAGTATTTT
TRBD2	TRBV27	.	TRBJ2-3	CASSLSIPSGIGGDTQYF	TGTGCCAGCAGTTTATCCATCCCTAGCGGGATTGGAGGAGATACGCAGTATTTT
TRBD1	TRBV6-5	.	TRBJ2-3	CASSYSGQGIGTQYF	TGTGCCAGCAGTTACTCGGGACAGGGCATAGGTACGCAGTATTTT
.	TRBV7-2	.	TRBJ2-7	CASSPTGGRNEQYF	TGTGCCAGCAGCCCCACCGGAGGGAGGAATGAGCAGTACTTC
.	TRBV15	few	TRBJ1-1	CATSRGDVNTEAFF	TGTGCCACCAGCAGGGGTGACGTGAACACTGAAGCTTTCTTT
TRBD1	TRBV27	few	TRBJ1-5	CASSLTTGGQPQHF	TGTGCCAGCAGTTTAACCACAGGGGGCCAGCCCCAGCATTTT
.	TRBV5-8	.	TRBJ1-1	CASSHVKGKGDTEAFF	TGTGCCAGCAGCCATGTTAAGGGGAAAGGCGACACTGAAGCTTTCTTT
.	TRBV7-8	few	TRBJ1-1	CASSLGAMGGAFF	TGTGCCAGCAGCTTAGGAGCGATGGGGGGGGCTTTCTTT
.	TRBV20-1	.	TRBJ2-3	CSARDGGSTDTQYF	TGCAGTGCTAGAGATGGCGGGAGCACAGATACGCAGTATTTT
TRBD1	TRBV27	.	TRBJ1-2	CASSFGTGGNYTF	TGTGCCAGCAGTTTCGGGACAGGGGGAAACTACACCTTC
.	TRBV6-1	.	TRBJ1-5	CASSESNSRPAGPQHF	TGTGCCAGCAGTGAATCGAATTCCAGACCCGCAGGGCCCCAGCATTTT
.	TRBV7-2	.	TRBJ2-7	CASSSGPKVPVGF	TGTGCCAGCAGCTCCGGGCCTAAGGTCCCAGTAGGGTTC
TRBD1	TRBV11-3	.	TRBJ2-1	CASSKTGYEQFF	TGTGCCAGCAGCAAGACAGGGTATGAGCAGTTCTTC
.	TRBV18	.	TRBJ2-7	CASSPLGREQYF	TGTGCCAGCTCCCCACTTGGCCGGGAGCAGTACTTC
.	TRBV12-5	.	TRBJ2-5	CASGLDRAKTQYF	TGTGCTAGTGGTTTGGACAGGGCCAAGACCCAGTACTTC
.	TRBV25-1	.	TRBJ1-2	CASSSKRDYGYTF	TGTGCCAGCAGCTCTAAGAGGGACTATGGCTACACCTTC
.	TRBV15	once	TRBJ1-6	CATSREFGSPLHF	TGTGCCACCAGCAGAGAATTCGGCTCACCCCTCCACTTT
.	TRBV27	.	TRBJ2-3	CASSLIGGTLDTDTQYF	TGTGCCAGCAGTTTGATAGGTGGTACGCTAGACACAGATACGCAGTATTTT
.	TRBV27	.	TRBJ2-7	CASSPSIGYEQYF	TGTGCCAGCAGTCCCTCTATAGGCTACGAGCAGTACTTC
TRBD1	TRBV20-1	few	TRBJ2-4	CSALGTGGVKNIQYF	TGCAGTGCCCTAGGGACAGGGGGCGTCAAAAACATTCAGTACTTC
.	TRBV27	few	TRBJ2-7	CASSRLPGTGPYEQYF	TGTGCCAGCAGCCGACTCCCGGGGACTGGCCCCTACGAGCAGTACTTC
TRBD2	TRBV20-1	.	TRBJ2-1	CSARRASGTLDEQFF	TGCAGTGCTAGAAGGGCTAGCGGTACATTGGATGAGCAGTTCTTC
.	TRBV7-2	.	TRBJ1-2	CASSFSATQGYGYTF	TGTGCCAGCAGCTTCTCCGCTACACAGGGCTATGGCTACACCTTC
.	TRBV6-5	.	TRBJ1-1	CASSYKNTEAFF	TGTGCCAGCAGTTATAAGAACACTGAAGCTTTCTTT
.	TRBV6-1	.	TRBJ1-1	CASTYWVSGGPRTEAFF	TGTGCCAGCACCTACTGGGTTTCGGGGGGCCCCCGCACTGAAGCTTTCTTT
.	TRBV20-1	.	TRBJ1-5	CSAILLQRDSNQPQHF	TGCAGTGCTATCCTACTCCAGAGGGATAGCAATCAGCCCCAGCATTTT
.	TRBV27	.	TRBJ2-5	CASSLGTRGPRETQYF	TGTGCCAGCAGTTTAGGCACCCGGGGCCCGCGGGAGACCCAGTACTTC
.	TRBV20-1	.	TRBJ1-1	CSAKVLQNTEAFF	TGCAGTGCAAAGGTCCTACAGAACACTGAAGCTTTCTTT
TRBD2	TRBV19	.	TRBJ2-1	CASSIRGAGGYNEQFF	TGTGCCAGTAGTATAAGGGGAGCGGGGGGGTACAATGAGCAGTTCTTC
.	TRBV27	few	TRBJ1-2	CASSSGLMVGYTF	TGTGCCAGCAGTTCAGGGTTAATGGTCGGCTACACCTTC
.	TRBV10-2	.	TRBJ1-1	CASSLDPRNTEAFF	TGCGCCAGCAGCCTCGACCCCCGGAACACTGAAGCTTTCTTT
TRBD1	TRBV6-4	.	TRBJ1-1	CATTRQGGSEAFF	TGTGCCACCACTCGACAGGGCGGGAGTGAAGCTTTCTTT
TRBD1	TRBV15	few	TRBJ2-7	CATSTAGTGSSYEQYF	TGTGCCACCAGCACAGCCGGGACAGGGAGCTCCTACGAGCAGTACTTC
.	TRBV7-8	.	TRBJ2-7	CASSLAGGQYYEQYF	TGTGCCAGCAGCTTAGCCGGAGGGCAGTACTACGAGCAGTACTTC
.	TRBV4-3	.	TRBJ1-1	CASSQDQGIVTEAFF	TGCGCCAGCAGCCAAGATCAGGGCATTGTCACTGAAGCTTTCTTT
.	TRBV6-5	once	TRBJ2-7	CASSYSSGIEQYF	TGTGCCAGCAGTTACTCTTCGGGGATCGAGCAGTACTTC
TRBD1	TRBV5-1	.	TRBJ2-3	CASSLEYRGTDTQYF	TGCGCCAGCAGCTTGGAGTACAGGGGGACAGATACGCAGTATTTT
TRBD2	TRBV7-3	few	TRBJ2-1	CASSLKAPIWGSAGVENEQFF	TGTGCCAGCAGCTTAAAAGCGCCCATATGGGGAAGCGCGGGAGTAGAGAATGAGCAGTTCTTC
.	TRBV11-2	few	TRBJ1-6	CASSLGGRIDSPLHF	TGTGCCAGCAGCTTAGGGGGGCGGATTGATTCACCCCTCCACTTT
.	TRBV19	.	TRBJ1-1	CASSIGGLTEAFF	TGTGCCAGTAGTATAGGAGGGCTCACTGAAGCTTTCTTT
.	TRBV2	few	TRBJ1-1	CASRDRQLNTEAFF	TGTGCCAGCAGGGATCGGCAGCTGAACACTGAAGCTTTCTTT
.	TRBV20-1	few	TRBJ1-6	CSAREDTLGALHF	TGCAGTGCCAGAGAGGACACTCTCGGGGCCCTCCACTTT
.	TRBV6-1	.	TRBJ1-2	CASSPFTGTAYGGYTF	TGTGCCAGCAGTCCTTTCACCGGGACGGCTTATGGTGGCTACACCTTC
.	TRBV6-2/TRBV6-3	few	TRBJ2-7	CASSSQGYEQYF	TGTGCCAGCAGTTCGCAGGGTTACGAGCAGTACTTC
.	TRBV11-3	.	TRBJ1-1	CASSLVSAQVNTEAFF	TGTGCCAGCAGCTTAGTATCTGCACAGGTGAACACTGAAGCTTTCTTT
TRBD1	TRBV7-9	.	TRBJ2-7	CASSSPGQNFYEQYF	TGTGCCAGCAGCTCACCGGGACAGAATTTCTACGAGCAGTACTTC
TRBD2	TRBV20-1	.	TRBJ2-3	CSAPDPRLASTDTQYF	TGCAGTGCCCCTGATCCCCGACTAGCCAGCACAGATACGCAGTATTTT
.	TRBV5-6	.	TRBJ2-3	CASSLLGSDTQYF	TGTGCCAGCAGCTTGCTGGGGTCAGATACGCAGTATTTT
TRBD2	TRBV20-1	.	TRBJ2-7	CSAPRSTSGGNYEQYF	TGCAGTGCCCCTAGATCAACTAGCGGGGGGAACTACGAGCAGTACTTC